A selection of T cell receptor beta chains follows, all from one sample in a study of CD8 T cells in Susac syndrome. TCRdb reprocessed the immunoSEQ multiplex PCR reads with MiXCR, giving one entry per CDR3 protein. The top ten hold around 0.12% of the sample, which has 150,000 or so distinct CDR3 sequences, about 96% seen once. What was sequenced was CD4+ T cells from PBMCs. The receptors stem from a human donor with Susac syndrome. The CDR3 runs from the conserved cysteine through the conserved F or W. The D gene is left open where the match is weak.

>TRBV5-1|TRBD1|17
CASSLEWTGGMVETQYF
>TRBV7-2|TRBD2|15
CASSELAGGVNIQYF
>TRBV29-1|TRBD2|13
CSVVGTSPVIQYF
>TRBV6-6|-|13
CASTQRVQAGYTF
>TRBV9|TRBD2|16
CASSVALREHYNEQFF
>TRBV15|TRBD1|19
CATSSTGTGGLSGNQPQHF
>TRBV7-2|-|12
CASSVGEETQYF
>TRBV6-5|-|13
CASSKNFPFEAFF
>TRBV9|-|14
CASSVDERPNEQFF
>TRBV5-6|-|13
CASSLFGEEKLFF
>TRBV27|TRBD1|13
CASSGQGRETQYF